This T cell receptor (beta chain) was found in a study of PD-1 blockade in classical Hodgkin lymphoma. Some clones are missing from TCRdb's copy, which holds only in-frame ones; the method was immunoSEQ multiplex PCR. The top ten clones hold roughly 6% of a sample with some 24,000 clones, around four fifths of them seen once. This CDR3 has 17 amino acids. V lost 1 base, J lost 0 bases, and 7 bases stayed unmatched. Looked up from germline, CDR1 is LNHDA and CDR2 is SQIVND (reference sequence). The time point denotes: cycle 4 day 1 (C4D1), after five to seven weeks of nivolumab. Relapse after autologous stem cell transplantation occurred in every patient, and brentuximab vedotin exposure varied. Study-level findings and limits: Healthy donors reportedly exceeded newly diagnosed patients in baseline TCR diversity. CD4+ TCR diversity, unlike CD8+, climbed significantly by C4D1. Similar baseline diversity was found in complete responders and newly diagnosed patients. Exclusion removed patients who began nivolumab under 1 year after ASCT.

For this clone: The target antigen is unknown.

The sample here was peripheral blood mononuclear cells (PBMCs), taken before the fourth cycle of nivolumab. This clonotype was sampled from a human donor with classical Hodgkin lymphoma. This chain connects TRBV19 to TRBJ2-5; 8 bases align to TRBD2. The CDR3 region has the DNA TGTGCCAGTAGTATAGGTGAACTAGCGGCATACCAAGAGACCCAGTACTTC. As protein: CASSIGELAAYQETQYF.